This T cell receptor (beta chain) stems from a study of breast tumors, draining lymph nodes, adjacent tissues. The study, taken as a whole, reports: Compared with basal-like, luminal-like tumors shared significantly more repertoire with nontumor tissue. Compared with lymph nodes, tumors were less diverse; compared with nontumor tissue, more. That most tumor T cells come from lymph nodes remained unproven. Findings are consistent with lymph node origin and intratumoral expansion of most tumor T cells.

TCRdb used MiXCR to reprocess the multiplex PCR reads, holding one entry per CDR3 protein. Here the sample spans approximately 120,000 distinct CDR3 sequences, 21% being singletons. Samples came from axillary lymph nodes draining the breast cancer. This clonotype has a count of ten or more. As yet, its antigen is unknown. Trimming removed 3 bases from V and 2 bases from J, with 11 bases in between. The CDR3 runs to 14 residues. Germline V gene sequence: CDR1 SGDLS, CDR2 YYNGEE. This TCR was sampled from a female donor with breast cancer. Some clones in this sample may be carry-over from other donors' samples. Sample: axillary lymph node tissue. This sequence joins TRBV9 and TRBJ1-2, with a possible D match to TRBD1 (6 bases). The CDR3 spells CASSDPRGNYGYTF. The CDR3 coding sequence is TGTGCCAGCAGCGACCCCAGGGGAAACTATGGCTACACCTTC.